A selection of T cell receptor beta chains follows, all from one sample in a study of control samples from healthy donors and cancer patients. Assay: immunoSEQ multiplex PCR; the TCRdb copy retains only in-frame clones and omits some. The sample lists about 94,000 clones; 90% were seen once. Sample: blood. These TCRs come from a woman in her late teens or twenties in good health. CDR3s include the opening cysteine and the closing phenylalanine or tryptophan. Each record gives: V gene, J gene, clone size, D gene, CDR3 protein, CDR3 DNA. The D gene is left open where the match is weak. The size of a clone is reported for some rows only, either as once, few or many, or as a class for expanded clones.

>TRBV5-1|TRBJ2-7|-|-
CASSRTGRAYEQYF
TGCGCCAGCAGCAGAACAGGGCGAGCCTACGAGCAGTACTTC
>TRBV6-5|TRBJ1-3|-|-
CASSFNRDTGNTIYF
TGTGCCAGCAGTTTCAACCGGGACACTGGAAACACCATATATTTT
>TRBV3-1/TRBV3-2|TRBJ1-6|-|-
CASTPSGHNSPLHF
TGTGCCAGCACCCCTTCGGGGCATAATTCACCCCTCCACTTT
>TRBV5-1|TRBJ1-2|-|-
CASSTTTGEYGYTF
TGCGCCAGCAGCACGACGACAGGCGAGTATGGCTACACCTTC
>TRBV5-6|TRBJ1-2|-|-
CASSEGATGGYTF
TGTGCCAGCAGCGAAGGAGCCACGGGTGGCTACACCTTC
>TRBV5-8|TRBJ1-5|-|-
CASSYTPGYSNQPQHF
TGTGCCAGCAGTTATACCCCAGGTTATAGCAATCAGCCCCAGCATTTT
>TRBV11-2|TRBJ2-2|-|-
CASSPSALAGTGELFF
TGTGCCAGCAGCCCCTCGGCGCTAGCCGGGACCGGGGAGCTGTTTTTT
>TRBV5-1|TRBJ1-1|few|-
CASSLGVGGMNTEAFF
TGCGCCAGCAGCTTAGGTGTCGGGGGAATGAACACTGAAGCTTTCTTT
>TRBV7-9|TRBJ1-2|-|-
CASSPGTVLGYTF
TGTGCCAGCAGCCCCGGGACGGTCCTGGGCTACACCTTC
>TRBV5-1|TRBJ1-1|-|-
CASSLALGDEAFF
TGCGCCAGCAGCTTGGCCCTTGGGGATGAAGCTTTCTTT
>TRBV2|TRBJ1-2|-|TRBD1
CASTNQGGGYTF
TGTGCCAGCACCAATCAGGGGGGTGGCTACACCTTC
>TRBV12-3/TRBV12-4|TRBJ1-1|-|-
CASSLGQGPEAFF
TGTGCCAGCAGTTTGGGGCAGGGTCCTGAAGCTTTCTTT
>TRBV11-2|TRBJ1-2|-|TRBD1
CASNPLLDRGYGYTF
TGTGCCAGCAACCCGCTCTTAGACAGGGGATATGGCTACACCTTC
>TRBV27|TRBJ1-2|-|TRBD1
CASSLNPLQGEVYGYTF
TGTGCCAGCAGTTTGAACCCCTTACAGGGGGAAGTCTATGGCTACACCTTC